This T cell receptor beta chain was sequenced for a study of shared clonotypes between healthy human individuals. The method was immunoSEQ multiplex PCR; TCRdb's version includes in-frame clones alone and lacks a portion of them. Found here are over 1.5 million clones, 98% of them singletons; the top ten hold around 0.47%. Trimming left V 1 base short and J 4 bases short, with 15 bases between. The CDR3 consists of 16 residues. Germline values: CDR1 SGHTA, CDR2 FQGNSA. This TCR was recovered from a man aged 30 to 45 in good health. The specimen sequenced was naive CD4+ T cells sorted from blood. Noted subset: CD45RA+ positively selected. The genes are TRBV7-2 and TRBJ2-3; D unresolved. For the CDR3, the DNA is TGTGCCAGCAGCTTAGTTTCTAGACCCAGCCCAGATACGCAGTATTTT. Translating it yields CASSLVSRPSPDTQYF.